The 24 T cell receptor beta chains below all came from one sample that was sequenced in a study of cytomegalovirus exposure and HLA in healthy donors. PCR primers comprised 60 Vbeta and 13 Jbeta primers. Profiled with immunoSEQ multiplex PCR; TCRdb holds only in-frame clones, not every one. There are 90,000 to 100,000 clones in the sample; roughly 70% occur only once, and under 2% lies in the top ten. The sample consisted of PBMCs. These receptors all stem from a male donor in good health and CMV-seronegative.

The chain couples TRBV25-1 to TRBJ2-7; 7 positions agree with TRBD1. CDR3 length: 14 residues. Germline CDR1 and CDR2: MGHDK and SYGVNS. V was clipped by 4 bases and J by 9 bases; unmatched bases: 12. The CDR3 DNA sequence: TGTGCCAGCAGTGTTCTAGAACAGGGGAAAGGGCAGTACTTC. It specifies CASSVLEQGKGQYF.

V usage is TRBV28 and J usage is TRBJ1-2, with TRBD1 identical over 8 bases. With 5 bases clipped from V and 3 bases from J, the junction kept 8 bases outside the gene matches. This CDR3 is built from 15 residues. Germline V CDR1 and CDR2: MDHEN, SYDVKM. CDR3 DNA: TGTGCCAGCAGTGGAGGGACAGGACGGCACTATGGCTACACCTTC. Residues: CASSGGTGRHYGYTF.

V is TRBV4-2 and J is TRBJ2-3; 14 positions agree with TRBD2. This CDR3 spans 16 amino acids. Losses at the gene ends were 4 bases for V and 8 bases for J; bases not matched to a gene: 8. Germline CDR1 and CDR2: LGHNA and YNFKEQ. The CDR3 loop reads CASSRRLAGGVGTQYF. CDR3 DNA sequence: TGTGCCAGCAGCCGTCGACTAGCGGGAGGGGTCGGTACGCAGTATTTT.

A single count supports this clone. The chain links TRBV19 to TRBJ1-1; tentatively, D is TRBD1 (6 bases). The V end was cut by 7 bases, the J end by 6 bases, with 15 bases between. CDR3 length: 13 residues. Germline loops: CDR1 LNHDA, CDR2 SQIVND (reference sequence). The CDR3, as DNA: TGTGCCAGTAAAACAGGGTCGGTCCCTGAAGCTTTCTTT. Translated: CASKTGSVPEAFF.

The J gene is TRBJ1-5, the V gene TRBV7-2, with a possible D match to TRBD1 (6 bases). CDR1 SGHTA and CDR2 FQGNSA come from the germline V gene. The CDR3 is made up of 16 amino acids. The V end was cut by 5 bases, the J end by 0 bases, with 14 bases between. CDR3 amino acids: CASSRLTGYSNQPQHF. CDR3 bases: TGTGCCAGCAGCCGATTAACAGGGTATAGCAATCAGCCCCAGCATTTT. Complete variable domain (other parts from reference TRBV7-2 and TRBJ1-5): GAGVSQSPSNKVTEKGKDVELRCDPISGHTALYWYRQSLGQGLEFLIYFQGNSAPDKSGLPSDRFSAERTGGSVSTLTIQRTQQEDSAVYLCASSRLTGYSNQPQHFGDGTRLSIL.

The chain uses TRBV2 and TRBJ2-6, with D unclear. V lost 9 bases to trimming and J lost 0 bases, with 6 bases between them. Per germline, CDR1 SNHLY and CDR2 FYNNEI. This CDR3 contains 13 residues. The CDR3 here is CASHSSGANVLTF. In DNA form, the CDR3 reads TGTGCCAGTCATTCCTCTGGGGCCAACGTCCTGACTTTC.

This clone was seen only a few times. V and J are TRBV7-2 and TRBJ2-5; D is unresolved. The CDR3 is 11 amino acids. Germline V gene sequence: CDR1 SGHTA, CDR2 FQGNSA. The ends were cut back, 5 bases at V and 4 bases at J, with 5 bases in the middle. CDR3 in DNA: TGTGCCAGCAGCCTAACAGAGACCCAGTACTTC. Amino acids: CASSLTETQYF.

The rearrangement uses TRBV7-3 and TRBJ2-5; D uncertain. The CDR3 runs to 13 residues. Trimming cost V 0 bases and J 4 bases, with 6 bases left between them. Germline CDR1 and CDR2: SGHTA and FQGTGA. The CDR3 spells CASSLTYSETQYF. In DNA form, the CDR3 reads TGTGCCAGCAGCTTAACCTATTCAGAGACCCAGTACTTC.

The V and J genes are TRBV7-2 and TRBJ2-5; 12 bases are a match to TRBD2. The J call may be in error: the DNA end matches TRBJ2-7 better. Germline CDR1 is SGHTA and CDR2 is FQGNSA. The CDR3 has 15 amino acids. The DNA for the CDR3 is TGTGCCAGCAGCTCGCCGGGACTAGCGGGTCACGAGCAGTACTTC. It translates to CASSSPGLAGHEQYF.

The genes are TRBV7-9 and TRBJ2-1; 10 bases line up with TRBD2. V lost 2 bases to trimming and J lost 3 bases; unmatched junction nucleotides: 4. CDR3 length equals 16 residues. Germline values: CDR1 SEHNR, CDR2 FQNEAQ (reference sequence). The CDR3 nucleotides are TGTGCCAGCAGCTTAATAGCGGGAGGTGTCTACAATGAGCAGTTCTTC. Its protein is CASSLIAGGVYNEQFF.

The genes are TRBV7-9 and TRBJ2-7; D may be TRBD2 (6 bases). The germline V and J ends were trimmed by 6 bases and 2 bases, with 11 bases remaining between them. The germline gives CDR1 SEHNR, CDR2 FQNEAQ (reference sequence). The length of the CDR3 is 13 residues. The CDR3 is CASRNSGAYEQYF. DNA of the CDR3: TGTGCCAGCAGAAATAGCGGAGCCTACGAGCAGTACTTC.

V usage is TRBV10-2 and J usage is TRBJ1-2, with TRBD1 identical over 12 bases. V was pared by 6 bases and J by 8 bases, with 13 bases of the junction left unmatched. The CDR3 sequence is 16 residues long. Germline CDR1 is WSHSY and CDR2 is SAAADI. The CDR3 here is CASRGMTGQGAGGYTF. In DNA form, the CDR3 reads TGCGCCAGCAGGGGGATGACGGGACAGGGGGCAGGGGGCTACACCTTC.

This clone was counted between two and nine times. Sequence at one end of the junction differs from germline and may be a read error. V gene TRBV9 combines with J gene TRBJ1-1, with a weak D call TRBD1 (6 bases). The CDR3 runs to 10 residues. The germline CDR1 and CDR2 sequences are SGDLS and YYNGEE. Here the CDR3 DNA reads TGTGCCAGCAGCGATCGACAGGAGAGCTTT. Protein: CASSDRQESF.

V is TRBV5-1 and J is TRBJ2-2, with 9 bases that match TRBD2. This CDR3 is built from 15 residues. V shed 0 bases, J shed 7 bases, and the junction held 4 bases outside the gene matches. Germline assignment: CDR1 SGHRS and CDR2 YFSETQ. The CDR3 DNA reads as TGCGCCAGCAGCTTGGTACTAGCGGGCGGCGGGGAGCTGTTTTTT. Translated: CASSLVLAGGGELFF.

The rearrangement joins TRBV7-2 to TRBJ2-7; 9 bases map to TRBD1. The V gene end was trimmed by 5 bases and the J gene end by 3 bases; junction bases not matched to a gene: 2. This CDR3 spans 13 amino acids. CDR1 and CDR2 from the germline V gene are SGHTA and FQGNSA. CDR3 region: CASSPGQGYEQYF. DNA of the CDR3: TGTGCCAGCAGCCCGGGACAGGGCTACGAGCAGTACTTC.

This rearrangement joins TRBV9 to TRBJ2-1; 8 bases align to TRBD2. The CDR3 runs 15 residues. Germline CDR1 is SGDLS and CDR2 is YYNGEE. V dropped 7 bases and J dropped 7; count of bases not matched to a gene: 13. This CDR3 reads CASGLLGTSQNEQFF. The CDR3 bases are TGTGCCAGCGGCCTACTCGGGACTAGTCAAAATGAGCAGTTCTTC.

V and J are TRBV5-1 and TRBJ2-7; 13 bases align to TRBD2. The V and J ends lost 3 bases and 6 bases, in that order; junction bases with no gene match: 9. The length of the CDR3 is 16 residues. The germline V gene has CDR1 SGHRS and CDR2 YFSETQ. The CDR3 sequence is CASSWAGTSGTFEQYF. DNA of the CDR3: TGCGCCAGCAGCTGGGCCGGGACTAGCGGGACTTTCGAGCAGTACTTC.

The chain has TRBV6-5 and TRBJ2-5; D unresolved. With 1 base removed from V and 3 bases from J, the gap between germline ends came to 6 bases. Looked up from germline, CDR1 is MNHEY and CDR2 is SVGAGI. This CDR3 spans 13 amino acids. The DNA of the CDR3 is TGTGCCAGCAGTTACTTAACAGAAGAGACCCAGTACTTC. Translating it yields CASSYLTEETQYF.

V is TRBV27 and J is TRBJ1-1; a weak D match, TRBD1 (5 bases). The CDR3 consists of 14 residues. V gave up 6 bases and J gave up 5 bases, with 16 bases separating them. Germline assignment: CDR1 MNHEY and CDR2 SMNVEV (reference sequence). This chain's CDR3 is CASSERGPGTEAFF. The CDR3 DNA reads TGTGCCAGCAGCGAAAGGGGCCCAGGGACTGAAGCTTTCTTT.

The CDR3 region has the DNA TGTGCCAGCAGGGAAACTAGGTCCGGGGAGCTGTTTTTT. It translates to CASRETRSGELFF. V gene TRBV2 combines with J gene TRBJ2-2; possible D gene TRBD2, 5 bases. The CDR3 spans 13 residues. Germline V gene lookup returns CDR1 SNHLY and CDR2 FYNNEI. V lost 6 bases, J lost 6 bases, and 11 bases lay in between.

This rearrangement joins TRBV23-1 to TRBJ1-6; 7 positions agree with TRBD1. TRBV23-1 qualifies as an ORF whose function is uncertain. CDR3 length: 16 amino acids. The J segment lost 7 bases and the V segment lost 0 bases, leaving 6 bases of the junction unmatched. The DNA of the CDR3 is TGCGCCAGCAGTCAATCCAACGGGACAGTCAATTCACCCCTCCACTTT. It codes for CASSQSNGTVNSPLHF.

V and J are TRBV11-2 and TRBJ2-5; TRBD2 matches at 8 bases. The ends lost 4 bases at V and 4 bases at J; junction bases unmatched: 8. This CDR3 comprises 15 residues. Germline CDR1 SGHAT, CDR2 FQNNGV. This CDR3 reads CASSSTGLAGETQYF. The DNA of the CDR3 is TGTGCCAGCAGCTCGACCGGACTAGCAGGAGAGACCCAGTACTTC. The whole variable domain, remainder taken from reference TRBV11-2 and TRBJ2-5, is EAGVAQSPRYKIIEKRQSVAFWCNPISGHATLYWYQQILGQGPKLLIQFQNNGVVDDSQLPKDRFSAERLKGVDSTLKIQPAKLEDSAVYLCASSSTGLAGETQYFGPGTRLLVL.

The chain carries TRBV4-2 and TRBJ2-5, with 14 bases that match TRBD2. V shed 1 base, J shed 4 bases, and the junction held 5 bases outside the gene matches. The CDR3 length is 17 residues. From germline, CDR1 is LGHNA and CDR2 YNFKEQ. The CDR3 sequence is CASSQGTSGRLGETQYF. The CDR3 region has the DNA TGTGCCAGCAGCCAAGGGACTAGCGGGAGGTTGGGAGAGACCCAGTACTTC.

This chain connects TRBV7-6 to TRBJ2-7; 10 bases line up with TRBD2. The CDR3 consists of 15 residues. V was pared by 2 bases and J by 4 bases, with 5 bases of the junction left unmatched. In germline, CDR1 is SGHVS, CDR2 FNYEAQ. This CDR3 reads CASSLWASGRYEQYF. The CDR3 DNA follows: TGTGCCAGCAGCTTATGGGCTAGCGGGAGATACGAGCAGTACTTC.